This T cell receptor (beta chain) originates from a study of cytotoxic CD8 clonotypes in ibrutinib-treated CLL. On the study more broadly: Following a median around twelve months of treatment, with a range of 6 to 36, response samples were taken. Among the samples, the mean was 255,043 productive templates and 75,000 to 95,000 productive rearrangements. Study conclusions and caveats: Public clonotypes occurred uncommonly; on treatment, they contracted or remained stable. At baseline, clonality was higher than in age-matched healthy donors and correlated with CD8+ counts.

Turning to this clone: Its antigen is as yet unknown.

Trimming removed 3 bases at V and 2 bases at J, with 7 bases between. The CDR3 extends over 13 amino acids. CDR1 LNHDA and CDR2 SQIVND come from the germline V gene (reference sequence). Sequenced by immunoSEQ multiplex PCR; TCRdb stores in-frame clones only, minus some. Of under 200,000 clones listed, approximately 77% are singletons. The sequenced sample was PBMCs, obtained after 12 months of ibrutinib treatment. This sequence joins TRBV19 and TRBJ1-1, with unresolved D. This TCR was sampled from a human donor with chronic lymphocytic leukemia. The CDR3: CASSITANTEAFF. The CDR3 nucleotides are TGTGCCAGTAGTATTACAGCCAACACTGAAGCTTTCTTT. The complete variable domain, with remaining parts taken from reference TRBV19 and TRBJ1-1, reads DGGITQSPKYLFRKEGQNVTLSCEQNLNHDAMYWYRQDPGQGLRLIYYSQIVNDFQKGDIAEGYSVSREKKESFPLTVTSAQKNPTAFYLCASSITANTEAFFGQGTRLTVV.